This TCR beta chain comes out of a study of metastatic and nonmetastatic thyroid tumors. Trimming took 2 bases from V and 8 from J, leaving 6 bases between them. The CDR3 is 11 amino acids. TCRdb reprocessed the PCR reads via MiXCR. The table records tens of thousands of clones, more than 25% of them present only once. All patients reached thyroid surgery having received no treatment beforehand. The chain carries TRBV12-3 or TRBV12-4 and TRBJ1-2; a possible D gene is TRBD1 (5 bases). The source is a male donor with papillary thyroid cancer or a benign thyroid nodule (not recorded which). Some clones in this sample may be carry-over from other donors' samples. Sequenced sample: blood. This CDR3 is CASSLRGGYTF. The CDR3 coding sequence is TGTGCCAGCAGTTTAAGGGGAGGCTACACCTTC.